The TCR beta chain under discussion was sequenced for a study of PD-1 blockade in classical Hodgkin lymphoma. For the study at large: It was nivolumab at 3 mg/kg, given intravenously every 2 weeks, that patients received. General study findings and limits: Some patients began nivolumab under 1 year after ASCT. These patients were excluded from later analyses. Researchers reported that CD4+ TCR diversity, though not CD8+, rose significantly by C4D1.

Points on this clone: Its cognate antigen is unknown.

Assay used: immunoSEQ multiplex PCR; TCRdb lists only in-frame clones, some missing. The data show under 70,000 clones, with 88% seen just once and around 12% held by the top ten. This CDR3 contains 14 residues. Trimming cost V 4 bases and J 5 bases; bases outside gene matches: 4. Germline V gives CDR1 SGHRS, CDR2 YFSETQ. In every patient, relapse followed autologous stem cell transplantation, while exposure to brentuximab vedotin differed. The sequence derives from a human donor with classical Hodgkin lymphoma. The chain is built from TRBV5-1 and TRBJ2-5, with 11 nucleotides matching TRBD1. Sequenced here: peripheral blood mononuclear cells (PBMCs), sampled at baseline. CDR3 in amino acids: CASSRTGGEETQYF. CDR3 coding DNA: TGCGCCAGCAGCAGGACAGGGGGCGAGGAGACCCAGTACTTC.